A single sample is the source of the 16 T cell receptor beta chains below, sequenced in a study of T cells after yellow fever vaccination. TCRdb redid the calling of the 5' RACE reads with MiXCR, one entry per CDR3 protein. This sample yields more than 120,000 distinct CDR3 sequences, of which 7.7% are seen a single time; 0.55% to 0.9% belongs to the top ten. This material consisted of CD4+ T cells sorted from PBMCs, taken 5 days after the yellow fever booster vaccination. The origin of the receptors is a man younger than 45 who received the YFV17D yellow fever vaccine.

This clonotype has ten or more counts. The chain has TRBV7-9 and TRBJ2-4; D is unclear. Between the trimmed V and J ends, which lost 2 bases and 9 bases, there was a span of 5 bases. The germline CDR1 and CDR2 sequences are SEHNR and FQNEAQ (reference sequence). CDR3 length equals 11 residues. The CDR3 loop is CASSLSIIQYF. The CDR3 bases are TGTGCCAGCAGCTTATCTATCATTCAGTACTTC.

There are many counts of this clonotype. This chain connects TRBV7-8 to TRBJ2-5, with D possibly matching TRBD1 (5 bases). V was cut by 2 bases and J by 5 bases, with 18 bases left in between. The V gene's germline CDR1 is SGHVS and CDR2 FQNEAQ. The CDR3 has 16 amino acids. As DNA, the CDR3 is TGTGCCAGCAGCTTAATGGGGCAGTTAGGCGTTGAGACCCAGTACTTC. The encoded protein is CASSLMGQLGVETQYF.

This clonotype has ten or more counts. The chain combines TRBV12-3 or TRBV12-4 with TRBJ1-1, with TRBD1 matching over 9 bases. Trimming cost V 6 bases and J 4 bases; bases outside gene matches: 9. The CDR3 covers 15 residues. CDR3 nucleotide sequence: TGTGCCAGCAGCCGTGGACAGGGGTTGGGCACTGAAGCTTTCTTT. Translation gives CASSRGQGLGTEAFF.

Ten or more counts support this clonotype. This rearrangement joins TRBV20-1 to TRBJ2-7; 11 nucleotides match TRBD2. The CDR3 runs to 16 residues. Germline CDR1 and CDR2: DFQATT and SNEGSKA (reference sequence). Trimming cost V 3 bases and J 0 bases; bases outside gene matches: 7. CDR3 loop: CSASGTSGPSSYEQYF. CDR3 sequence (DNA): TGCAGTGCTAGCGGGACTAGCGGCCCGAGCTCCTACGAGCAGTACTTC.

There are many counts of this clonotype. The genes are TRBV20-1 and TRBJ2-5; TRBD2 aligns across 9 bases. Germline CDR1 and CDR2: DFQATT and SNEGSKA (reference sequence). The CDR3 is made up of 15 amino acids. V dropped 4 bases and J dropped 5; count of bases not matched to a gene: 11. This CDR3 is CSAIVPAGGGETQYF. DNA of the CDR3: TGCAGTGCTATAGTCCCAGCGGGAGGAGGGGAGACCCAGTACTTC.

This clonotype was seen many times. The chain is built from TRBV2 and TRBJ1-6, with D maybe TRBD1 (5 bases). CDR3 length: 15 residues. Germline-derived CDR1 and CDR2 are SNHLY and FYNNEI. V was trimmed by 7 bases and J by 7 bases, leaving 17 bases between them. Here the CDR3 DNA reads TGTGCCAGCACAGATCGGCAGGGACCCAATTCACCCCTCCACTTT. Translating it yields CASTDRQGPNSPLHF.

The chain couples TRBV20-1 to TRBJ2-7; 11 bases line up with TRBD2. Germline V gene sequence: CDR1 DFQATT, CDR2 SNEGSKA (reference sequence). The V gene end was trimmed by 3 bases and the J gene end by 3 bases; junction bases not matched to a gene: 7. The CDR3 has 15 amino acids. CDR3 nucleotides: TGCAGTGCTAGTCCCCTAGCGGGAGGACTCTACGAGCAGTACTTC. This sequence encodes CSASPLAGGLYEQYF.

The table lists this clonotype with many counts. This chain connects TRBV7-2 to TRBJ2-2, with D perhaps TRBD2 (5 bases). V lost 4 bases to trimming and J lost 5 bases, with 8 bases between them. The CDR3 has 13 amino acids. Germline loops: CDR1 SGHTA, CDR2 FQGNSA. CDR3 sequence reads: CASSSLATGELFF. The CDR3 coding sequence is TGTGCCAGCAGCTCGTTAGCGACCGGGGAGCTGTTTTTT.

This clonotype was detected many times. The chain recombines TRBV5-1 with TRBJ2-7; D may be TRBD1 (5 bases). Germline CDR1 is SGHRS and CDR2 is YFSETQ. V gave up 2 bases and J gave up 3 bases, with 12 bases separating them. CDR3 length equals 14 residues. CDR3 protein: CASSFGDQGYEQYF. The CDR3 DNA is TGCGCCAGCAGCTTTGGAGATCAGGGCTACGAGCAGTACTTC. The complete variable domain, with remaining parts taken from reference TRBV5-1 and TRBJ2-7, reads KAGVTQTPRYLIKTRGQQVTLSCSPISGHRSVSWYQQTPGQGLQFLFEYFSETQRNKGNFPGRFSGRQFSNSRSEMNVSTLELGDSALYLCASSFGDQGYEQYFGPGTRLTVT.

This chain connects TRBV29-1 to TRBJ1-2; 8 bases map to TRBD1. V lost 4 bases to trimming and J lost 8 bases; unmatched junction nucleotides: 12. There are 14 residues in the CDR3. Germline V lookup: CDR1 SQVTM, CDR2 ANQGSEA. CDR3 sequence reads: CSVGLDPGGRGYTF. In DNA, the CDR3 is TGCAGCGTTGGCTTAGATCCAGGGGGCCGGGGCTACACCTTC. The full variable domain, rest sourced from reference TRBV29-1 and TRBJ1-2, is SAVISQKPSRDICQRGTSLTIQCQVDSQVTMMFWYRQQPGQSLTLIATANQGSEATYESGFVIDKFPISRPNLTFSTLTVSNMSPEDSSIYLCSVGLDPGGRGYTFGSGTRLTVV.

This clonotype was recorded at least ten times. The J gene is TRBJ2-7, the V gene TRBV20-1; D not resolved. CDR1 is DFQATT, CDR2 SNEGSKA, per germline (reference sequence). Trimming took off 5 bases at V and 4 bases at J, with 9 bases between the two ends. The CDR3 runs to 11 residues. CDR3 sequence: CSAQQRYEQYF. The DNA of the CDR3 is TGCAGTGCTCAACAAAGATACGAGCAGTACTTC.

This clonotype was found many times. The chain couples TRBV23-1 to TRBJ2-3, with D perhaps TRBD1 (5 bases). TRBV23-1 has ORF status, its function being uncertain. This CDR3 has 15 residues. V lost 8 bases, J lost 0 bases, and 15 bases lay in between. The CDR3 region has the DNA TGCGCCAGCCCCTCCCGGCGACAGAGCACAGATACGCAGTATTTT. Encoded protein: CASPSRRQSTDTQYF.

The V call is TRBV20-1, the J call TRBJ1-6, with D uncertain. V lost 6 bases, J lost 9 bases, and 21 bases lay in between. Looked up from germline, CDR1 is DFQATT and CDR2 is SNEGSKA (reference sequence). CDR3 size: 15 residues. CDR3 nucleotides: TGCAGTGCCCCCGGTGGTGGGCTGTTGGGTTCACCCCTCCACTTT. This codes for CSAPGGGLLGSPLHF.

A note on this clonotype: This may come from a read error, since a much larger clone is one base off. The chain uses TRBV29-1 and TRBJ2-7, with D tentatively TRBD2 (6 bases). CDR1 and CDR2 (germline): SQVTM, ANQGSEA. Deletions cut 4 bases from V and 4 bases from J, with 14 bases between. This CDR3 comprises 13 residues. The CDR3: CSVGGTVKYEQYF. The DNA for the CDR3 is TGCAGCGTTGGGGGGACTGTGAAGTACGAGCAGTACTTC.

This clonotype was picked up many times. The chain joins TRBV20-1 to TRBJ2-7, with D perhaps TRBD1 (5 bases). The V end was cut by 2 bases, the J end by 5 bases, with 13 bases between. CDR1 is DFQATT, CDR2 SNEGSKA, per germline (reference sequence). CDR3 length: 13 amino acids. The CDR3 bases are TGCAGTGCTAGATTTCAGGGTGGCGACGAGCAGTACTTC. Residues: CSARFQGGDEQYF.

In its sample, this clonotype was seen many times. This chain links TRBV12-3 or TRBV12-4 with TRBJ1-5; the match to TRBD1 covers 8 bases. The V and J ends lost 6 bases and 3 bases, in that order; junction bases with no gene match: 7. The CDR3 is 15 amino acids. This chain's CDR3 is CASSPDRGVNQPQHF. CDR3 DNA: TGTGCCAGCAGCCCCGACAGGGGAGTCAATCAGCCCCAGCATTTT.